A selection of T cell receptor beta chains follows, all from one sample in a study of cytomegalovirus exposure and HLA in healthy donors. Method: immunoSEQ multiplex PCR; TCRdb's copy keeps in-frame clones and lacks some. Of tens of thousands of clones detected, 90% to 95% appear once; the ten largest clones hold about 2.2%. The sample was PBMCs. The origin of the receptors is a woman aged 25 to 39 in good health and CMV-seronegative. Each CDR3 is given with its conserved first and last residue. Fields, in order: J gene, V gene, CDR3 protein.

J: TRBJ1-2; V: TRBV5-6; CDR3: CASSEAGTGALYGYTF
J: TRBJ1-1; V: TRBV5-3; CDR3: CARSRPVTGGTEAFF
J: TRBJ1-2; V: TRBV14; CDR3: CASSPTGTGIYGYTF
J: TRBJ2-2; V: TRBV30; CDR3: CAWRAKQGKPNTGELFF
J: TRBJ2-7; V: TRBV7-9; CDR3: CASSYGLAGDSSYEQYF
J: TRBJ1-2; V: TRBV28; CDR3: CASRPTGTDGYTF
J: TRBJ2-2; V: TRBV23-1; CDR3: CASGLRDRGLIRNTGELFF
J: TRBJ2-2; V: TRBV27; CDR3: CASRGSGSAGELFF
J: TRBJ2-2; V: TRBV5-5; CDR3: CASSWTGDRPNTGELFF
J: TRBJ2-7; V: TRBV6-6; CDR3: CASSAQGNEQYF
J: TRBJ1-5; V: TRBV5-6; CDR3: CASSLRDRVDQPQHF
J: TRBJ2-1; V: TRBV7-3; CDR3: CASSLMASEVGEQFF
J: TRBJ2-3; V: TRBV7-9; CDR3: CASSNLAGVRDTQYF
J: TRBJ1-2; V: TRBV11-3; CDR3: CASSLVGGGHGYTF
J: TRBJ2-7; V: TRBV6-1; CDR3: CASSAQYRGAYEQYF
J: TRBJ2-4; V: TRBV29-1; CDR3: CSVRTGGLNIQYF
J: TRBJ1-3; V: TRBV10-3; CDR3: CATQDRANSGNTIYF
J: TRBJ2-1; V: TRBV7-2; CDR3: CALPAGTGRNEQFF
J: TRBJ2-1; V: TRBV30; CDR3: CAWSVVGSIYNEQFF
J: TRBJ2-1; V: TRBV27; CDR3: CASSRLAGDNEQFF
J: TRBJ2-2; V: TRBV25-1; CDR3: CASSILGLAGGTGELFF
J: TRBJ2-3; V: TRBV19; CDR3: CASSHGQGAGDTQYF